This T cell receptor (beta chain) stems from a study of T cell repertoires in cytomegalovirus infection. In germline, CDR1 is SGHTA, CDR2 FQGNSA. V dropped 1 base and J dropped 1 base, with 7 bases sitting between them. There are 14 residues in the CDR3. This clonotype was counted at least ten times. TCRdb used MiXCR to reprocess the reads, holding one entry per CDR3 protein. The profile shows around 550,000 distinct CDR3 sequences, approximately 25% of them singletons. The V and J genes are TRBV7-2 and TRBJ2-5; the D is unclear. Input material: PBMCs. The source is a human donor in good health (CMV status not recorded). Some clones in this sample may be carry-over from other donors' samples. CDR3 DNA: TGTGCCAGCAGCTTAGTGATCAGCCAAGAGACCCAGTACTTC. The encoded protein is CASSLVISQETQYF.